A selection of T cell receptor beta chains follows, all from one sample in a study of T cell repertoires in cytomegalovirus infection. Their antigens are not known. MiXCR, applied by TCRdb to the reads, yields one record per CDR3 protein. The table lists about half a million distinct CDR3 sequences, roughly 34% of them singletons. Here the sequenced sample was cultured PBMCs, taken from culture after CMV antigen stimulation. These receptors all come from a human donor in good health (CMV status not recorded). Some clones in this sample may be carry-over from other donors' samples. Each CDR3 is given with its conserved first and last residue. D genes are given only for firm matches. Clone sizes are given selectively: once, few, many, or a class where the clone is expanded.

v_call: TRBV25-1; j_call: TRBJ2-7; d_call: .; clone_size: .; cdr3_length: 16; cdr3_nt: TGTGCCAGCAGCGATTCCGTGGGACTCCACTCCTACGAGCAGTACTTC; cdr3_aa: CASSDSVGLHSYEQYF
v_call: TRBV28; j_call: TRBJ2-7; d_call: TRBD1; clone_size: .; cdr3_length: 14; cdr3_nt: TGTGCCAGCAGTTTAGACGGGACAGCTTACGAGCAGTACTTC; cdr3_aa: CASSLDGTAYEQYF
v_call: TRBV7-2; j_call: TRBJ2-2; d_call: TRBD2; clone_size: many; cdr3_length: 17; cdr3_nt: TGTGCCAGCAGCTTAACACTAGCGGGCGCTACTACCGGGGAGCTGTTTTTT; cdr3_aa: CASSLTLAGATTGELFF
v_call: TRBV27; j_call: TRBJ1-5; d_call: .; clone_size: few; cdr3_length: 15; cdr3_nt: TGTGCCAGCAGTTTGTGGGGGGGCGGGGATCAGCCCCAGCATTTT; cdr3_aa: CASSLWGGGDQPQHF
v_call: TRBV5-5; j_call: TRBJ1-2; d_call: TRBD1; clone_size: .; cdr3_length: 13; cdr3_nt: TGTGCCAGCAGCCGCCGACAGGGGGATGGCTACACCTTC; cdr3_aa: CASSRRQGDGYTF
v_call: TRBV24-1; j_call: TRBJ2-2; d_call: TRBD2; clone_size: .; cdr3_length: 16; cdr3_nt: TGTGCCACCAGTGACCGACTAGCGGGAGCGACCGGGGAGCTGTTTTTT; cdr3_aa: CATSDRLAGATGELFF
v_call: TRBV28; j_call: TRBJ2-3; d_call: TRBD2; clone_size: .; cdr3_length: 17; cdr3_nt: TGTGCCAGCAGTCAAAACTTAGGCCTAGCGGGCACAGATACGCAGTATTTT; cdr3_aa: CASSQNLGLAGTDTQYF
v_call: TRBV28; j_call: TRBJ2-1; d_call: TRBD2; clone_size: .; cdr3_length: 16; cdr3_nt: TGTGCCAGCAGTCCGGTGGGACTAGCGGGAGGCTATGAGCAGTTCTTC; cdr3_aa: CASSPVGLAGGYEQFF
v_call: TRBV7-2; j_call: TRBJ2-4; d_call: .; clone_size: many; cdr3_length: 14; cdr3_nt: TGTGCCAGCAGCTTGACCCTAGCCAAAAACATTCAGTACTTC; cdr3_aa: CASSLTLAKNIQYF
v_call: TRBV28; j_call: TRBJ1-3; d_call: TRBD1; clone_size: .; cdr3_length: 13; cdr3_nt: TGTGCCACCTGGACAGGATGGGGAAACACCATATATTTT; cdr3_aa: CATWTGWGNTIYF
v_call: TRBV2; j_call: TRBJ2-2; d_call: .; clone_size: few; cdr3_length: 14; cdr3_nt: TGTGCCAGCAGCCTGAACAGGCTGGGAGGGGAGCTGTTTTTT; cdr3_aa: CASSLNRLGGELFF
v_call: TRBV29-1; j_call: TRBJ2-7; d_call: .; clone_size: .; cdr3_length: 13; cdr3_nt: TGCAGCGTTTACCCAGGGAATTCGGGCGAGCAGTACTTC; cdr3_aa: CSVYPGNSGEQYF
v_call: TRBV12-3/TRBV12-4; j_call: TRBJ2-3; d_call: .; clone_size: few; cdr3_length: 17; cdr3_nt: TGTGCCAGCAGTTTAGACCCGACAGGCACATGGCTAGGGACGCAGTATTTT; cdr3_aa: CASSLDPTGTWLGTQYF
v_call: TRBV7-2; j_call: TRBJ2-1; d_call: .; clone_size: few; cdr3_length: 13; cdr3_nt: TGTGCCAGCAGCTTAGTAGGCGCTAGGGCGCAGTTCTTC; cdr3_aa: CASSLVGARAQFF
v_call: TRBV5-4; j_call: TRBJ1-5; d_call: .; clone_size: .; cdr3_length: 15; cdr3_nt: TGTGCCAGCAGCTTGGCCGGGGAGGGTCTTGGGGCCCAGCATTTT; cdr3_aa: CASSLAGEGLGAQHF
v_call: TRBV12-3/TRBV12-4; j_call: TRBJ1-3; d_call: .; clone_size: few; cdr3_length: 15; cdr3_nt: TGTGCCAGCAGGCCCTACAGGACCTCTGGAAACACCATATATTTT; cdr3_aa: CASRPYRTSGNTIYF
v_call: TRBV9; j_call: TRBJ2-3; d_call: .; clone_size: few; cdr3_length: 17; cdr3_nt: TGTGCCAGCAGCGTAGAGGTAGGAGGTGCTGTCGGAGATACGCAGTATTTT; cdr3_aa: CASSVEVGGAVGDTQYF
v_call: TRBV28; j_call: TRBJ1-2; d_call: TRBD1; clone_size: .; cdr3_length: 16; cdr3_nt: TGTGCCAGCAGTTTATACGGGACAGGGGCCTTCTATGGCTACACCTTC; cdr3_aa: CASSLYGTGAFYGYTF
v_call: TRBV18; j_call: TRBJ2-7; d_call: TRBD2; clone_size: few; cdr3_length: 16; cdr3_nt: TGTGCCAGCTCACCAGTGGGACTAGCGGGAATCTACGAGCAGTACTTC; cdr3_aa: CASSPVGLAGIYEQYF
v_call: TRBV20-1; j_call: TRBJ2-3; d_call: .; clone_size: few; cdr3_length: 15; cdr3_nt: TGCAGTGCTATCAAATCAGGGTTAGGGGCAGATACGCAGTATTTT; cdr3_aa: CSAIKSGLGADTQYF
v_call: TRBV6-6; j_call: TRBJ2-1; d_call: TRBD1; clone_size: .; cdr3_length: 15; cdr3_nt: TGTGCCAGCAGTTTACGGGACAGGGGGCTCGATGAGCAGTTCTTC; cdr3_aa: CASSLRDRGLDEQFF
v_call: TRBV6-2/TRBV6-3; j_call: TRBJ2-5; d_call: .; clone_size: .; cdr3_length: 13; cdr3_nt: TGTGCCAGCAGTTTGGGGCCCGCGGAGACCCAGTACTTC; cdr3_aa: CASSLGPAETQYF
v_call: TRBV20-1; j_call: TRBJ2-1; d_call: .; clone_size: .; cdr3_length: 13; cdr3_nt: TGCAGTGCTACCGGACCCTTCTACAATGAGCAGTTCTTC; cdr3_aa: CSATGPFYNEQFF